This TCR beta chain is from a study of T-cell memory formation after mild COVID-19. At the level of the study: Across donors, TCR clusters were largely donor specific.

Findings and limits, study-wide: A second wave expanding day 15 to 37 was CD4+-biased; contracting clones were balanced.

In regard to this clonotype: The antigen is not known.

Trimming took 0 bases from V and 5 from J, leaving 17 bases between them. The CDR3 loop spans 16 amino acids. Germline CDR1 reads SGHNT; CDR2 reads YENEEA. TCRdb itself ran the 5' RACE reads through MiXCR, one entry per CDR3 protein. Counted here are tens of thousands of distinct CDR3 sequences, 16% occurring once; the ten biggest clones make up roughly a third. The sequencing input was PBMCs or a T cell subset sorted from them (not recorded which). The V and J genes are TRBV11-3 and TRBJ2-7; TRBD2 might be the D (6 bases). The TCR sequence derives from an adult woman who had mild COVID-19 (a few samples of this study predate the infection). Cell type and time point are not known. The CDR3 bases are TGTGCCAGCAGCTTAGATCAGGCGGGGAGCCCAGACGAGCAGTACTTC. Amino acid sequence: CASSLDQAGSPDEQYF.